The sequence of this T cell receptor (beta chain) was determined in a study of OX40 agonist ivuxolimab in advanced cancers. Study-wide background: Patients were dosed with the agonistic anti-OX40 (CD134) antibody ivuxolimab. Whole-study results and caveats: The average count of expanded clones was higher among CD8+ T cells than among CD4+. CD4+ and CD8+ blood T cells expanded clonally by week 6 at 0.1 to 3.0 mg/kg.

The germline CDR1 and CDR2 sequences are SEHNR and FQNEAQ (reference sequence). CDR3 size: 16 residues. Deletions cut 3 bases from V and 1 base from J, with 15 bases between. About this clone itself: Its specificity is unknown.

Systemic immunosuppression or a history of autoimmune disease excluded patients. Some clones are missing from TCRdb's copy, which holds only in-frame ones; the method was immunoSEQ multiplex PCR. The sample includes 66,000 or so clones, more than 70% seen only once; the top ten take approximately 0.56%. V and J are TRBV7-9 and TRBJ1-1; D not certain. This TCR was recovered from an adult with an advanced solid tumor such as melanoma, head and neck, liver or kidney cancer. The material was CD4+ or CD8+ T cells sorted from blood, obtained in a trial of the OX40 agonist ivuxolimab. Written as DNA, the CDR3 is TGTGCCAGCAGCTTTGAGAGACTTACCAAGAACACTGAAGCTTTCTTT. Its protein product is CASSFERLTKNTEAFF.